This TCR beta chain stems from a study of a mutant IDH1 vaccine in newly diagnosed glioma. CDR1 is SGHTA and CDR2 is FQGNSA in the germline V gene. CDR3 size: 14 residues. Deletions cut 4 bases from V and 0 bases from J, with 7 bases between. Time point defined: week 5, during vaccination. Every vaccination contained 300 ug of the mutant IDH1 20-mer peptide and was paired with topical imiquimod. Comments on this clone: Its specificity is unknown.

Assay used: immunoSEQ multiplex PCR; TCRdb lists only in-frame clones, some missing. This table holds fewer than 40,000 clones, more than 55% found once. The J gene is TRBJ1-3, the V gene TRBV7-2; D is uncertain. This clonotype was obtained from a woman between 18 and 29 years old with glioma. Specimen: PBMCs, collected from a glioma patient whose treatment included an IDH1 peptide vaccine. The CDR3: CASSSYNSGNTIYF. The CDR3 coding sequence is TGTGCCAGCAGCTCCTACAACTCTGGAAACACCATATATTTT.